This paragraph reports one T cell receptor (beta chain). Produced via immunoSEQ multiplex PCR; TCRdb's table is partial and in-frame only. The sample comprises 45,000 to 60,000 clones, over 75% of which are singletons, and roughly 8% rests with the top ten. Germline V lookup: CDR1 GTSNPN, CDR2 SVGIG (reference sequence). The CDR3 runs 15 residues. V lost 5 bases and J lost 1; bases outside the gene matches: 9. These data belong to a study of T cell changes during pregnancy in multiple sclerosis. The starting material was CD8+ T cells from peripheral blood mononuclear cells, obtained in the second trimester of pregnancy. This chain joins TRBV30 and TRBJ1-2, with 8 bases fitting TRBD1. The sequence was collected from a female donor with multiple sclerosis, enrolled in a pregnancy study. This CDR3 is CAWFGTGINNYGYTF. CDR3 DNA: TGTGCCTGGTTCGGGACAGGAATTAATAACTATGGCTACACCTTC.